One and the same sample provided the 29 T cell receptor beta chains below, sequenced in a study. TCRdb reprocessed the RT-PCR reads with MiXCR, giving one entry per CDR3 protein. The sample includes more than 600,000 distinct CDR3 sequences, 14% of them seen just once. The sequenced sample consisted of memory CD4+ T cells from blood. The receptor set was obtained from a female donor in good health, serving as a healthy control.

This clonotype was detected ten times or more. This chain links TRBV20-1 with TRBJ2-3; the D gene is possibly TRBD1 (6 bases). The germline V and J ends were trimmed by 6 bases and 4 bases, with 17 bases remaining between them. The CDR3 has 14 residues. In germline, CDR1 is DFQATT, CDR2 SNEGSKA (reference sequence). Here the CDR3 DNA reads TGCAGTGCCAAGACAGGCGATCTCGCAGATACGCAGTATTTT. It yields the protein CSAKTGDLADTQYF.

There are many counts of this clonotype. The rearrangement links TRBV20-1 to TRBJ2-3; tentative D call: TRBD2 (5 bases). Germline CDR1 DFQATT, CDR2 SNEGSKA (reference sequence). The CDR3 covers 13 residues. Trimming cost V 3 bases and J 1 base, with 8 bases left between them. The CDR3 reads CSARGSGTDTQYF. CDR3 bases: TGCAGTGCTAGGGGTAGCGGCACAGATACGCAGTATTTT.

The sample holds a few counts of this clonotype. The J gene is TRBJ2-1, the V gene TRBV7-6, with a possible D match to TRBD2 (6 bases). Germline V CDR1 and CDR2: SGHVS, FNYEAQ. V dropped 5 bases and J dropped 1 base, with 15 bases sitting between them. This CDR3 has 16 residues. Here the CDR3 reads CASSPETGLSYNEQFF. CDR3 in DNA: TGTGCCAGCAGCCCCGAAACGGGACTTTCCTACAATGAGCAGTTCTTC.

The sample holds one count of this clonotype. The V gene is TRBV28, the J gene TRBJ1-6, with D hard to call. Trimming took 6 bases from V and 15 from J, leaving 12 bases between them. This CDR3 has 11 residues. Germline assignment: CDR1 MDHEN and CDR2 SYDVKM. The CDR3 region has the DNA TGTGCCAGCAGCCGCAGTCGACTCCTCCACTTT. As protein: CASSRSRLLHF.

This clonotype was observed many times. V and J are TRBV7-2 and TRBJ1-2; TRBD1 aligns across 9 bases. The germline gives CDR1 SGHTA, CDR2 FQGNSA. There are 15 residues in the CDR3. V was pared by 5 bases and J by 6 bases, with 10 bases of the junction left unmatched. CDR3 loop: CASSPQGQGLDGYTF. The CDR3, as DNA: TGTGCCAGCAGCCCCCAAGGACAGGGGCTTGATGGCTACACCTTC.

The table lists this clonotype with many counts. The CDR3 bases are TGTGCCAGCAGTTTGCACGGCAACTATGGCTACACCTTC. Translated: CASSLHGNYGYTF. This sequence joins TRBV12-3 or TRBV12-4 and TRBJ1-2; D ambiguous. The CDR3 runs 13 residues. Trimming removed 3 bases at V and 2 bases at J, with 7 bases between.

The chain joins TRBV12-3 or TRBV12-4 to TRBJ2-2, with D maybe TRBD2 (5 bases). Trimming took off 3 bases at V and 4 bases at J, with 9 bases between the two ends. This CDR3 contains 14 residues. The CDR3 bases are TGTGCCAGCAGTTTTAACCTAGCCACCGGGGAGCTGTTTTTT. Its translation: CASSFNLATGELFF.

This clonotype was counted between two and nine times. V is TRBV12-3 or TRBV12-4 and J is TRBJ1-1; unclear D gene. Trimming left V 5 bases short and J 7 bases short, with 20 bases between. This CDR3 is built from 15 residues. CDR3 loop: CASSPISYIFSEAFF. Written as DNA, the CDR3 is TGTGCCAGCAGTCCCATATCCTACATCTTCAGTGAAGCTTTCTTT.

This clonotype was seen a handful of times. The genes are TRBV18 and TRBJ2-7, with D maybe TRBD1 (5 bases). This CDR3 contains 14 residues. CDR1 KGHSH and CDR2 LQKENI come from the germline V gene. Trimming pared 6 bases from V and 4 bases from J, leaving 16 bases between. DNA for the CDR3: TGTGCCAGCTCTCCCATAGGGGCTGGGTACGAGCAGTACTTC. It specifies CASSPIGAGYEQYF.

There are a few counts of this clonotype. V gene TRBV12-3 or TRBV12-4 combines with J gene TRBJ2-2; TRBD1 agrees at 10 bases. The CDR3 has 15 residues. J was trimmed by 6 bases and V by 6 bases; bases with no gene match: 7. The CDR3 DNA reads TGTGCCAGCAGGCCCGGGACAGGGGCCGCCGGGGAGCTGTTTTTT. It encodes CASRPGTGAAGELFF.

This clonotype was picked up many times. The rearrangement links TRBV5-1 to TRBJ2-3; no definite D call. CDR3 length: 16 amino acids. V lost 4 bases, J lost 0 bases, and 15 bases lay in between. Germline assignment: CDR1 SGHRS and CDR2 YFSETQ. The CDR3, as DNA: TGCGCCAGCAGCAGAACTCCAGGTTTTAGCACAGATACGCAGTATTTT. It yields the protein CASSRTPGFSTDTQYF.

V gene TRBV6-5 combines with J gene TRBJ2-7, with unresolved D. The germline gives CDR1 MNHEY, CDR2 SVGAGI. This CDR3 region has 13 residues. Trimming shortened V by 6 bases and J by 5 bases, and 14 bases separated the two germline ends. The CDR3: CASSRTVKDEQYF. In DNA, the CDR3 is TGTGCCAGCAGCCGGACGGTCAAGGACGAGCAGTACTTC.

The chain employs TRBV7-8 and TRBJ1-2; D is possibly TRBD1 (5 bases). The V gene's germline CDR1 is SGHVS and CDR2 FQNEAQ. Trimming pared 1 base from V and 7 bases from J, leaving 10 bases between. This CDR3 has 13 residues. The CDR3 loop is CASSLGYRGGYTF. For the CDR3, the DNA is TGTGCCAGCAGCTTAGGGTATAGGGGTGGCTACACCTTC.

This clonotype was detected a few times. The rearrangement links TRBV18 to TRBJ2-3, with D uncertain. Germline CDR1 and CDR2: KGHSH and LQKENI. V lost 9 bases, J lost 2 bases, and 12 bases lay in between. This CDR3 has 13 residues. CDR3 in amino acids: CASSELSTDTQYF. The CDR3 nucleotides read TGTGCCAGTTCTGAGCTTTCCACAGATACGCAGTATTTT.

The CDR3 loop is CASSLRVDEAFF. The CDR3, as DNA: TGTGCCAGCTCGTTGAGGGTCGACGAAGCTTTCTTT. This chain links TRBV18 with TRBJ1-1, with unresolved D. The CDR3 extends over 12 amino acids. Germline V gene sequence: CDR1 KGHSH, CDR2 LQKENI. Deletions cut 6 bases from V and 8 bases from J, with 13 bases between.

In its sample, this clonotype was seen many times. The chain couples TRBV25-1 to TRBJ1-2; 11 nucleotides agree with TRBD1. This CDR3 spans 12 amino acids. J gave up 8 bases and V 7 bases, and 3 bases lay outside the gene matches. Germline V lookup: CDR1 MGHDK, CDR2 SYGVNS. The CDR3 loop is CASKDRGQGYTF. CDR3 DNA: TGTGCCAGCAAGGACAGGGGGCAGGGCTACACCTTC.

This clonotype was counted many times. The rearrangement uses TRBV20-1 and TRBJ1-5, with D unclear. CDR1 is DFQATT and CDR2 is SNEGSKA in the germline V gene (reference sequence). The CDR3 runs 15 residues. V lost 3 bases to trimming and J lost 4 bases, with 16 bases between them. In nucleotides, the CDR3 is TGCAGTGCTAGTCGGGGTCACCTACGGAATCAGCCCCAGCATTTT. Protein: CSASRGHLRNQPQHF.

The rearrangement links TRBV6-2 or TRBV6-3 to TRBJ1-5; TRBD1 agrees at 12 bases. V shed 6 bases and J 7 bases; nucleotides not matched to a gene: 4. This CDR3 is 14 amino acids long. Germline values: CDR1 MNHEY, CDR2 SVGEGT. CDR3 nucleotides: TGTGCCAGCAGCGGGACAGGGGGCCTCCAGCCCCAGCATTTT. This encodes CASSGTGGLQPQHF.

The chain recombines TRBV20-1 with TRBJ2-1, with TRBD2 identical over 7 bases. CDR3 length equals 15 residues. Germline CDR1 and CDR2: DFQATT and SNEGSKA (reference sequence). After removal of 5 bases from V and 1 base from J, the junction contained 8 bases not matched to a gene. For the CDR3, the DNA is TGCAGTGCTCCCCCCAGCGGGAATTCCTACAATGAGCAGTTCTTC. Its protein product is CSAPPSGNSYNEQFF.

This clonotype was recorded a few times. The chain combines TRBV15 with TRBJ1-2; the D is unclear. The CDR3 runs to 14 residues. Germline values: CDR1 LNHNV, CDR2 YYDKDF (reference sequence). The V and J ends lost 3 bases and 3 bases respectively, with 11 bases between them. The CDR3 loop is CATSRGGLDYGYTF. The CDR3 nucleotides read TGTGCCACCAGCAGGGGAGGACTTGACTATGGCTACACCTTC.

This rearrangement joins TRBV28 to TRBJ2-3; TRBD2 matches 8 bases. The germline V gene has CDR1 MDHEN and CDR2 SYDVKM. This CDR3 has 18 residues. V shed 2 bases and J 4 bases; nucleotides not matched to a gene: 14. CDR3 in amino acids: CASSLEVPGLARSDTQYF. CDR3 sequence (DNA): TGTGCCAGCAGTTTAGAGGTTCCAGGACTAGCACGGTCAGATACGCAGTATTTT. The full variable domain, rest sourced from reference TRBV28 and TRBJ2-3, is DVKVTQSSRYLVKRTGEKVFLECVQDMDHENMFWYRQDPGLGLRLIYFSYDVKMKEKGDIPEGYSVSREKKERFSLILESASTNQTSMYLCASSLEVPGLARSDTQYFGPGTRLTVL.

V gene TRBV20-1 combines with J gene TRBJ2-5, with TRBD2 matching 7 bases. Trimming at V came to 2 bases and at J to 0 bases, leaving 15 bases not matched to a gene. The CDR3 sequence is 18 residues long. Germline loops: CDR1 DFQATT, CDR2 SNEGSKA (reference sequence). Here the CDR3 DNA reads TGCAGTGCTAGACCAACGGGAGGTAGCGGCCTGTACCAAGAGACCCAGTACTTC. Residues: CSARPTGGSGLYQETQYF.

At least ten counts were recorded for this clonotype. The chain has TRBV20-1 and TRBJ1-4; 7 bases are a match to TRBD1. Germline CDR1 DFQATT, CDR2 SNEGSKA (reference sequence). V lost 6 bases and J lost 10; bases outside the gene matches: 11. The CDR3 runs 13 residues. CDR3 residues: CSAEAGGGRKLFF. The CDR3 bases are TGCAGTGCAGAAGCAGGGGGGGGGCGAAAACTGTTTTTT.

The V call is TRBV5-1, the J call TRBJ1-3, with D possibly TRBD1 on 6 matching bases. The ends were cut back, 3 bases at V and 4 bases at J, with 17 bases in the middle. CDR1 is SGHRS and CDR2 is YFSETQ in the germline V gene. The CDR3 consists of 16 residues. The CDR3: CASSSQLQGSGNTIYF. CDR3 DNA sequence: TGCGCCAGCAGCTCACAGTTACAGGGATCCGGAAACACCATATATTTT.

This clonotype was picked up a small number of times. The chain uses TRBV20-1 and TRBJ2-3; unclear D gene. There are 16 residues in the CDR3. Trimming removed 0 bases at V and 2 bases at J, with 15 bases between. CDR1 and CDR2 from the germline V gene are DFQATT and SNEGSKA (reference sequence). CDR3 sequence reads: CSARDGWTSPTDTQYF. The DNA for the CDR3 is TGCAGTGCTAGAGATGGTTGGACGTCCCCCACAGATACGCAGTATTTT.

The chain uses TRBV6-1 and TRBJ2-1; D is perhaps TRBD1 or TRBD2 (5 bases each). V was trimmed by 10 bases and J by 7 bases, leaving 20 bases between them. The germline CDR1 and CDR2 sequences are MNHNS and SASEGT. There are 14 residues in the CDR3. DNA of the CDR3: TGTGCCATTACCGGGACGGCAACCGCGAATGAGCAGTTCTTC. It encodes CAITGTATANEQFF.

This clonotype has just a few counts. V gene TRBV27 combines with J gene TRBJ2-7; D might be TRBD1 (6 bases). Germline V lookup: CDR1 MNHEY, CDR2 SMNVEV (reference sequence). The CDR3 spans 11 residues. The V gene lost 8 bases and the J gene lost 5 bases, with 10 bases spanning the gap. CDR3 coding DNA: TGTGCCAGCCGCAGGGGCCACGAGCAGTACTTC. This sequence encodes CASRRGHEQYF.

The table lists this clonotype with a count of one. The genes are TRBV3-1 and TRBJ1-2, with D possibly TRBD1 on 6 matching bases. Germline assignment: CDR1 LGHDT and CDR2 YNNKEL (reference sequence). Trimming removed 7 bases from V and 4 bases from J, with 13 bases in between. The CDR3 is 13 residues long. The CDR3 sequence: CASNPGQSYGYTF. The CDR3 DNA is TGTGCCAGCAACCCAGGACAGTCCTATGGCTACACCTTC.

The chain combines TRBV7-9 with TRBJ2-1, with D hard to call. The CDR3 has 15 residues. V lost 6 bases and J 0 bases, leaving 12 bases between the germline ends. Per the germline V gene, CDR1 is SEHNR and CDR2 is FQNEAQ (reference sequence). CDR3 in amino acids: CASSQSAYSYNEQFF. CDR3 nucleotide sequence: TGTGCCAGCAGTCAGAGCGCATACTCCTACAATGAGCAGTTCTTC.